Listed below are T cell receptor beta chains from one sample, sequenced in a study of Ad26.COV2.S vaccination and SARS-CoV-2 variants. Here immunoSEQ multiplex PCR was the method, and the copy in TCRdb shows in-frame clones only, minus some. The sample consists of about 280,000 clones, around 87% of them appearing once. The sequencing here drew on peripheral blood, taken in a trial of Ad26.COV2.S vaccine versus placebo. These receptors were taken from a person between 18 and 59 years old who received the Ad26.COV2.S COVID-19 vaccine or a placebo. The CDR3 runs from the conserved cysteine through the conserved F or W. D genes are given only for firm matches. Clone size appears in some rows only: once, few, many, or a class for an expanded clone.

TRBV4-2	once	.	TRBJ1-1	CASRPEVNTEAFF	TGTGCCAGCAGGCCCGAGGTGAACACTGAAGCTTTCTTT
TRBV5-1	once	TRBD2	TRBJ2-5	CASSHASGGAGETQYF	TGCGCCAGCAGCCACGCTAGCGGGGGGGCCGGGGAGACCCAGTACTTC
TRBV19	.	TRBD1	TRBJ1-2	CASSWTGRNGYTF	TGTGCCAGTAGTTGGACAGGGAGAAATGGCTACACCTTC
TRBV5-5	.	TRBD1	TRBJ1-3	CASSLQGTGNTIYF	TGTGCCAGCAGCCTACAGGGGACTGGAAACACCATATATTTT
TRBV19	.	TRBD1	TRBJ2-5	CASSQSGQGADQYF	TGTGCCAGTAGCCAGTCGGGGCAGGGGGCCGACCAGTACTTC
TRBV5-4	.	.	TRBJ1-5	CASSLSGEQPQHF	TGTGCCAGCAGCTTGAGCGGGGAACAGCCCCAGCATTTT
TRBV30	.	.	TRBJ1-2	CAWRGGNYGYTF	TGTGCCTGGAGGGGTGGAAACTATGGCTACACCTTC
TRBV6-5	.	.	TRBJ2-1	CASFAVDEQFF	TGTGCCAGCTTTGCTGTGGATGAGCAGTTCTTC
TRBV29-1	.	.	TRBJ2-7	CSVLAGANEQYF	TGCAGCGTTCTTGCGGGGGCCAACGAGCAGTACTTC
TRBV6-4	.	.	TRBJ2-3	CASSDSISPGADTQYF	TGTGCCAGCAGTGACTCTATCTCTCCTGGGGCAGATACGCAGTATTTT
TRBV11-2	.	.	TRBJ1-1	CASSLTLQGPMNTEAFF	TGTGCCAGCAGCTTAACCCTCCAAGGTCCAATGAACACTGAAGCTTTCTTT
TRBV7-9	.	.	TRBJ1-5	CASSLGGISNQPQHF	TGTGCCAGCAGCTTAGGAGGTATTAGCAATCAGCCCCAGCATTTT
TRBV2	.	TRBD2	TRBJ2-1	CASKLQAGEFSEQFF	TGTGCCAGCAAGTTGCAAGCGGGAGAATTCAGTGAGCAGTTCTTC
TRBV6-5	.	.	TRBJ1-1	CASRGGTVTGTFF	TGTGCCAGCAGGGGCGGGACGGTCACGGGTACTTTCTTT
TRBV2	once	.	TRBJ2-1	CASSDNLRAGTQFF	TGTGCCAGCAGTGATAACTTGCGGGCAGGAACGCAGTTCTTC
TRBV6-1	.	.	TRBJ1-3	CASSELSRGSIYF	TGTGCCAGCAGTGAATTGAGCCGGGGGTCCATATATTTT
TRBV6-5	.	.	TRBJ2-7	CASRTQGTLTYEQYF	TGTGCCAGCAGAACACAGGGTACCCTAACCTACGAGCAGTACTTC
TRBV5-4	.	TRBD2	TRBJ2-5	CASSRRTSGRGVETQYF	TGTGCCAGCAGCCGAAGGACTAGCGGGAGGGGGGTAGAGACCCAGTACTTC
TRBV27	.	.	TRBJ1-1	CASSFGTPTEAFF	TGTGCCAGCAGTTTCGGGACGCCGACTGAAGCTTTCTTT
TRBV30	few	.	TRBJ1-2	CAWSVGLAGYTF	TGTGCCTGGAGTGTAGGTTTGGCTGGCTACACCTTC
TRBV4-3	.	.	TRBJ2-4	CASSQLGTGRRNIQYF	TGCGCCAGCAGCCAGCTAGGGACGGGGCGCAGAAACATTCAGTACTTC
TRBV28	.	.	TRBJ1-1	CASLAPKYTEAFF	TGTGCCAGCCTCGCTCCGAAATACACTGAAGCTTTCTTT
TRBV7-2	.	TRBD2	TRBJ2-2	CASSATGLAGGYVTGELFF	TGTGCCAGCAGTGCAACCGGACTAGCGGGAGGGTATGTCACCGGGGAGCTGTTTTTT
TRBV11-2	.	.	TRBJ2-5	CASSWVEETQYF	TGTGCCAGCAGCTGGGTAGAAGAGACCCAGTACTTC
TRBV3-1/TRBV3-2	.	.	TRBJ1-3	CASSQDLGARNTIYF	TGTGCCAGCAGCCAAGACTTGGGGGCCCGAAACACCATATATTTT
TRBV12-5	.	.	TRBJ1-4	CASGRSATNEKLFF	TGTGCTAGTGGGAGGAGTGCAACTAATGAAAAACTGTTTTTT
TRBV3-1/TRBV3-2	.	TRBD1	TRBJ2-5	CASSQEDHRGFRETQYF	TGTGCCAGCAGCCAAGAGGATCACAGGGGTTTCAGAGAGACCCAGTACTTC
TRBV27	.	TRBD2	TRBJ2-1	CASSSPIGGGDNEQFF	TGTGCCAGCAGTTCCCCCATCGGGGGAGGGGACAATGAGCAGTTCTTC
TRBV28	.	.	TRBJ2-7	CASSYTQYEQYF	TGTGCCAGCAGTTACACCCAGTACGAGCAGTACTTC
TRBV10-3	.	.	TRBJ1-2	CAISAGQTTYGYTF	TGTGCCATCAGTGCCGGACAAACGACCTATGGCTACACCTTC
TRBV3-1/TRBV3-2	.	.	TRBJ1-1	CASSLYLTQNTEAFF	TGTGCCAGCAGCCTCTACTTGACCCAGAACACTGAAGCTTTCTTT
TRBV5-1	.	.	TRBJ2-5	CASSLGVGAETQYF	TGCGCCAGCAGCTTGGGAGTGGGGGCAGAGACCCAGTACTTC
TRBV7-2	.	TRBD2	TRBJ2-4	CASSLVGLAGYKNIQYF	TGTGCCAGCAGCTTGGTAGGCCTAGCGGGGTACAAAAACATTCAGTACTTC
TRBV6-2/TRBV6-3	few	TRBD2	TRBJ2-7	CASSVTGTSFYEQYF	TGTGCCAGCAGCGTAACCGGGACTAGTTTCTACGAGCAGTACTTC
TRBV18	.	.	TRBJ1-1	CASSSGGNTEAFF	TGTGCCAGCTCCTCCGGCGGGAACACTGAAGCTTTCTTT